This T cell receptor beta chain was sequenced in a study of CD8 T cells in Susac syndrome. Looking at the study overall: Roughly 8 of the sequenced Susac syndrome patients were in remission, and 5 or 6 had active disease.

Negative isolation was used for CD8+ and CD4+ T cells and FACS enrichment for TEMRA cells. This clonotype was seen just once. The V end was cut by 1 base, the J end by 4 bases, with 8 bases between. There are 13 residues in the CDR3. Germline CDR1 reads SGHAT; CDR2 reads FQNNGV. Roughly 0.5 to 1 ug RNA was reverse transcribed with random hexamers. Amplification of TCR beta CDR3 by immunoSEQ multiplex PCR spanned 54 Vbeta and 13 Jbeta. TCRdb processed the immunoSEQ multiplex PCR reads anew with MiXCR; each CDR3 protein has one entry. This sample has about 190,000 distinct CDR3 sequences, with around 95% found just once.

Input material: CD4+ T cells from PBMCs. The genes are TRBV11-2 and TRBJ2-7; no reliable D call. This sequence was found in a human donor with Susac syndrome. The CDR3 DNA reads as TGTGCCAGCAGCTTAGGTCCGGGTTACGAGCAGTACTTC. Translating it yields CASSLGPGYEQYF.